These 20 T cell receptor beta chains originate from one sample sequenced in a study of PD-1 and CTLA-4 blockade in melanoma. Assay: immunoSEQ multiplex PCR; the TCRdb copy retains only in-frame clones and omits some. The data hold approximately 33,000 clones, with less than 95% observed a single time. Source: CD8+ T cells from peripheral blood, taken from a patient given anti-PD-1 treatment. These receptor sequences come from a human donor with melanoma.

V gene TRBV6-5 combines with J gene TRBJ1-3; tentatively, D is TRBD1 (5 bases). CDR3 size: 14 residues. CDR1 is MNHEY, CDR2 SVGAGI, per germline. Trimming took off 5 bases at V and 0 bases at J, with 8 bases between the two ends. The CDR3 bases are TGTGCCAGCAGTCCACAGGCCTCTGGAAACACCATATATTTT. Translated: CASSPQASGNTIYF.

This clone was counted a single time. V gene TRBV13 combines with J gene TRBJ2-1; 11 nucleotides match TRBD2. CDR3 size: 13 residues. Germline V lookup: CDR1 PRHDT, CDR2 FYEKMQ (reference sequence). V lost 5 bases to trimming and J lost 10 bases; unmatched junction nucleotides: 4. The CDR3 is CASSPRLAGEQFF. For the CDR3, the DNA is TGTGCCAGCAGCCCCAGACTAGCGGGGGAGCAGTTCTTC.

This rearrangement joins TRBV30 to TRBJ1-3; D is unresolved. Trimming cost V 2 bases and J 3 bases, with 8 bases left between them. This CDR3 comprises 13 residues. Germline V gene data show CDR1 as GTSNPN and CDR2 as SVGIG (reference sequence). The CDR3 spells CAWSFDGGNTIYF. As DNA, the CDR3 is TGTGCCTGGAGTTTTGACGGTGGAAACACCATATATTTT. Looking up the rest from reference TRBV30 and TRBJ1-3 gives the full variable domain: SQTIHQWPATLVQPVGSPLSLECTVEGTSNPNLYWYRQAAGRGLQLLFYSVGIGQISSEVPQNLSASRPQDRQFILSSKKLLLSDSGFYLCAWSFDGGNTIYFGEGSWLTVV.

The chain joins TRBV27 to TRBJ1-1; perhaps TRBD1 as D (6 bases). CDR3 size: 15 residues. V was pared by 8 bases and J by 5 bases, with 21 bases between. Germline V gene data show CDR1 as MNHEY and CDR2 as SMNVEV (reference sequence). CDR3 residues: CASSSPQQGWTEAFF. The CDR3 DNA is TGTGCCAGCTCCTCTCCCCAACAGGGCTGGACTGAAGCTTTCTTT.

The rearrangement joins TRBV7-2 to TRBJ1-5; D call uncertain. Germline CDR1 and CDR2: SGHTA and FQGNSA. The CDR3 has 15 residues. Deletions cut 3 bases from V and 3 bases from J, with 12 bases between. CDR3 in DNA: TGTGCCAGCAGCTTGGCGGGAACCTACAATCAGCCCCAGCATTTT. This sequence encodes CASSLAGTYNQPQHF.

The chain employs TRBV11-3 and TRBJ2-1, with 7 bases identical to TRBD2. The germline gives CDR1 SGHNT, CDR2 YENEEA. With 5 bases clipped from V and 4 bases from J, the junction kept 2 bases outside the gene matches. CDR3 length: 13 amino acids. This CDR3 is CASSRGLYNEQFF. Written as DNA, the CDR3 is TGTGCCAGCAGCCGGGGACTATACAATGAGCAGTTCTTC.

V and J are TRBV5-4 and TRBJ1-1, with 7 bases matching TRBD1. V was pared by 0 bases and J by 2 bases, with 7 bases of the junction left unmatched. The CDR3 covers 16 residues. Germline CDR1 SGHNT, CDR2 YYREEE (reference sequence). Here the CDR3 reads CASSLGQGGGNTEAFF. Written as DNA, the CDR3 is TGTGCCAGCAGCTTGGGACAGGGCGGGGGTAACACTGAAGCTTTCTTT.

The gene calls are TRBV19 and TRBJ1-1; TRBD1 matches at 11 bases. CDR1 and CDR2 (germline): LNHDA, SQIVND (reference sequence). CDR3 length equals 15 residues. Unmatched junction bases numbered 4, after V lost 3 bases and J lost 4 bases. CDR3 sequence (DNA): TGTGCCAGTAGTATTACGGGGACAGGGGGCACTGAAGCTTTCTTT. It encodes CASSITGTGGTEAFF.

This sequence joins TRBV2 and TRBJ2-1, with TRBD2 matching 14 bases. Germline CDR1 reads SNHLY; CDR2 reads FYNNEI. The V gene end was trimmed by 8 bases and the J gene end by 8 bases; junction bases not matched to a gene: 11. This CDR3 region has 16 residues. CDR3 sequence (DNA): TGTGCCAGCGGGGGAGGGACTAGCGGGAGTTTAGATGAGCAGTTCTTC. Protein sequence: CASGGGTSGSLDEQFF.

This chain links TRBV28 with TRBJ2-1; 7 nucleotides align to TRBD2. V lost 1 base and J lost 7; bases outside the gene matches: 4. Germline lookup yields CDR1 MDHEN and CDR2 SYDVKM. The length of the CDR3 is 14 residues. CDR3 coding DNA: TGTGCCAGCAGTTTATCTAGCGGTGGGAATGAGCAGTTCTTC. It translates to CASSLSSGGNEQFF.

The chain uses TRBV6-5 and TRBJ2-5, with 15 bases fitting TRBD2. The ends lost 4 bases at V and 2 bases at J; junction bases unmatched: 2. The germline V gene has CDR1 MNHEY and CDR2 SVGAGI. The CDR3 is 16 amino acids. CDR3 loop: CASSSGTSGGQETQYF. The DNA for the CDR3 is TGTGCCAGCAGTTCCGGGACTAGCGGGGGGCAAGAGACCCAGTACTTC.

CDR3 residues: CASSLYSHETQYF. The CDR3 DNA sequence: TGTGCCAGCAGTTTGTACAGCCACGAGACCCAGTACTTC. The V gene is TRBV12-3 or TRBV12-4, the J gene TRBJ2-5; D remains ambiguous. Trimming shortened V by 3 bases and J by 5 bases, and 10 bases separated the two germline ends. The CDR3 has 13 amino acids.

This clone was observed a single time. This chain connects TRBV21-1 to TRBJ2-7; the table's D gene call, TRBD1, was not cross checked with the DNA. TRBV21-1 is a documented pseudogene. The CDR3 is 16 amino acids. Here the CDR3 DNA reads TGTGCCAGCAGCACTTCCGTCGGACAGGGAATGGACGAGCAGTACTTC. Its translation: CASSTSVGQGMDEQYF.

The gene calls are TRBV27 and TRBJ2-7; no clear D. The germline V and J ends were trimmed by 3 bases and 0 bases, with 9 bases remaining between them. The CDR3 runs 14 residues. Germline V gene lookup returns CDR1 MNHEY and CDR2 SMNVEV (reference sequence). CDR3 amino acids: CASSFRDFSYEQYF. Here the CDR3 DNA reads TGTGCCAGCAGTTTTCGTGACTTCTCCTACGAGCAGTACTTC.

The V and J genes are TRBV6-2 or TRBV6-3 and TRBJ2-7; the match to TRBD1 covers 8 bases. CDR3 length: 14 amino acids. Germline V gives CDR1 MNHEY, CDR2 SVGEGT. V shed 2 bases, J shed 5 bases, and the junction held 5 bases outside the gene matches. DNA for the CDR3: TGTGCCAGCAGTTACGGCAGGGGGCTTAACGAGCAGTACTTC. Residues: CASSYGRGLNEQYF.

The chain carries TRBV5-8 and TRBJ1-1, with D tentatively TRBD1 (5 bases). CDR1 and CDR2 (germline): SGHTS, YDEGEE. Deletions cut 3 bases from V and 0 bases from J, with 12 bases between. The CDR3 is 15 residues long. The CDR3 region has the DNA TGTGCCAGCAGCTATAGGGGCCCGTTGAACACTGAAGCTTTCTTT. It yields the protein CASSYRGPLNTEAFF.

In nucleotides, the CDR3 is TGCGGTTCCTATGACACTGAAGCTTTCTTT. Translation: CGSYDTEAFF. The chain joins TRBV29-1 to TRBJ1-1; no clear D. Germline V gene sequence: CDR1 SQVTM, CDR2 ANQGSEA. The CDR3 runs to 10 residues. The entire variable domain, with the rest obtained from reference TRBV29-1 and TRBJ1-1, is as follows: SAVISQKPSRDICQRGTSLTIQCQVDSQVTMMFWYRQQPGQSLTLIATANQGSEATYESGFVIDKFPISRPNLTFSTLTVSNMSPEDSSIYLCGSYDTEAFFGQGTRLTVV.

The chain couples TRBV5-1 to TRBJ2-1; 16 bases are a match to TRBD2. The CDR3 covers 17 residues. The trim removed 6 bases at V and 5 bases at J, leaving 8 bases unmatched. CDR1 and CDR2 from the germline V gene are SGHRS and YFSETQ. DNA of the CDR3: TGCGCCAGCAAAGTGGGACTAGCGGGAGGGCCGAACAATGAGCAGTTCTTC. Amino acid sequence: CASKVGLAGGPNNEQFF.

V is TRBV6-1 and J is TRBJ2-1; 15 bases align to TRBD2. The CDR3 length is 18 residues. Germline V CDR1 and CDR2: MNHNS, SASEGT. Trimming removed 1 base from V and 10 bases from J; junction bases left unmatched: 11. The CDR3 loop is CASSEGTSGRAEWGEQFF. The CDR3 DNA reads as TGTGCCAGCAGTGAAGGGACTAGCGGGAGGGCCGAGTGGGGGGAGCAGTTCTTC.

The rearrangement uses TRBV28 and TRBJ1-2, with TRBD1 matching 9 bases. Per the germline V gene, CDR1 is MDHEN and CDR2 is SYDVKM. The CDR3 extends over 15 amino acids. V shed 5 bases, J shed 1 base, and the junction held 5 bases outside the gene matches. The CDR3 coding sequence is TGTGCCAGCAGTCCGGGACAGGGACTTAACTATGGCTACACCTTC. Its protein product is CASSPGQGLNYGYTF.